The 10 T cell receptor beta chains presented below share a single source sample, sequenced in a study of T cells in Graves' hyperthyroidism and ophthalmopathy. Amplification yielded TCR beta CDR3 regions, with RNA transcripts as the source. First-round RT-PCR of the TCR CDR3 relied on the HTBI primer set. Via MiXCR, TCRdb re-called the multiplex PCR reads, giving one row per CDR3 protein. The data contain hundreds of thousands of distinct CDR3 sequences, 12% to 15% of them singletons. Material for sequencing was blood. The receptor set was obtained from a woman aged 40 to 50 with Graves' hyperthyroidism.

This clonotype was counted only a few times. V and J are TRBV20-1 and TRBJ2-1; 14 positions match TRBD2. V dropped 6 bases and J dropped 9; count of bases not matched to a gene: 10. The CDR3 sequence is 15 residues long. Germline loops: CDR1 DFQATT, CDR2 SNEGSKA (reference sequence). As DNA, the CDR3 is TGCAGTGCGGGAAGACTAGCGGGAGGGCCGAGTGAGCAGTTCTTC. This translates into CSAGRLAGGPSEQFF.

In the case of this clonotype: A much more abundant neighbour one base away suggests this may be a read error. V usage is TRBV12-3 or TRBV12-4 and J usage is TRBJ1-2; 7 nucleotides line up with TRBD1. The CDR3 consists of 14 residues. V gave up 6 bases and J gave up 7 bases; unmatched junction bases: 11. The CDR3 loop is CASSHLDRVGGYTF. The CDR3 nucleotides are TGTGCCAGCAGCCATCTAGACAGGGTGGGTGGCTACACCTTC.

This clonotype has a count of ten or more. CDR3 nucleotides: TGTGCCAGCAGCCAAGGGTATACGAACACTGAAGCTTTCTTT. It yields the protein CASSQGYTNTEAFF. The chain is built from TRBV3-1 and TRBJ1-1; D gene uncertain. The CDR3 is made up of 14 amino acids. V was clipped by 1 base and J by 1 base, with 7 bases between them. Germline CDR1 is LGHDT and CDR2 is YNNKEL (reference sequence).

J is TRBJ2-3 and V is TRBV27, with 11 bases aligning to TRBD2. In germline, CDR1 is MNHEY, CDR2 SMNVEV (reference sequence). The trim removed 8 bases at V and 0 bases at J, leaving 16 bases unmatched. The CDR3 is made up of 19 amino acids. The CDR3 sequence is CASRRTSGSRIYSTDTQYF. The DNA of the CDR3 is TGTGCCAGCCGGAGGACTAGCGGGTCTCGCATCTATAGCACAGATACGCAGTATTTT.

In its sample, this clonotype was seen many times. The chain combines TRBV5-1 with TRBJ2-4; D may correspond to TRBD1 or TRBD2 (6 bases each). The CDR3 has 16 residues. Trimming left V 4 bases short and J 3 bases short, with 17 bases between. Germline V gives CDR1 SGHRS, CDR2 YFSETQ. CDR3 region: CASSTGQSEGKNIQYF. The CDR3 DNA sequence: TGCGCCAGCAGCACCGGACAGTCGGAGGGCAAAAACATTCAGTACTTC.

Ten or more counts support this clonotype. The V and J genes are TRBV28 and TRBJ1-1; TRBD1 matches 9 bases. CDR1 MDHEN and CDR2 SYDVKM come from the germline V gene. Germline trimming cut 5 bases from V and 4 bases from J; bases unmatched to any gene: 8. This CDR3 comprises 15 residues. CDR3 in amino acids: CASSTNRGRSTEAFF. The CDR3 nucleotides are TGTGCCAGCAGTACAAACAGGGGGCGCAGCACTGAAGCTTTCTTT.

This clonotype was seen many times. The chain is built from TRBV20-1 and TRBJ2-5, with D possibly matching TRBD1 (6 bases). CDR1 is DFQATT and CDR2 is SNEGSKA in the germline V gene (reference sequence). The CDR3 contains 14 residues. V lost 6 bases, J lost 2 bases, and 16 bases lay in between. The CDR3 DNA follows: TGCAGTGCCACAGGGCTGGGGGTGCAAGAGACCCAGTACTTC. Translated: CSATGLGVQETQYF.

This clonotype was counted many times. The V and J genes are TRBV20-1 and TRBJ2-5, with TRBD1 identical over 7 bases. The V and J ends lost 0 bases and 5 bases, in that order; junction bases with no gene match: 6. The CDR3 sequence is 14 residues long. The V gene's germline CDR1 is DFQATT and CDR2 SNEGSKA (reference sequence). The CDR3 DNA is TGCAGTGCTAGAGACAGACAGGGTCTGGAGACCCAGTACTTC. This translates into CSARDRQGLETQYF.

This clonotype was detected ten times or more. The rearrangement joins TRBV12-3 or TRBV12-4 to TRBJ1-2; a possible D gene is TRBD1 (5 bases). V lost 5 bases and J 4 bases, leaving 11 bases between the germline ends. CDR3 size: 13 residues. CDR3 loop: CASSLQGVYGYTF. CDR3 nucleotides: TGTGCCAGCAGTCTACAAGGGGTCTATGGCTACACCTTC.

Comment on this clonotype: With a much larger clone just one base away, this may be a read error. The CDR3 protein is CSASGTNTGELLF. The CDR3 DNA follows: TGCAGTGCTAGCGGGACGAACACCGGGGAGCTGCTTTTT. The genes are TRBV20-1 and TRBJ2-2; possibly TRBD1 or TRBD2 for D (5 bases each). Germline lookup yields CDR1 DFQATT and CDR2 SNEGSKA (reference sequence). This CDR3 has 13 residues.